These T cell receptor beta chains were read from a single sample in a study of blood T cells in healthy people across ages. MiXCR, run by TCRdb on the 5' RACE reads, gives a single entry per CDR3 protein. The data contain approximately 800,000 distinct CDR3 sequences, 20% to 30% of them seen just once; the ten biggest clones take up roughly 3.1%. Another study also made use of these data, one on T cells of mothers and their children.

The sample was blood. The origin of the receptors is a boy aged 5 to 17 in good health. Each CDR3 is given with its conserved first and last residue. The D gene is left open where the match is weak. Size tells how often a clone was seen (once, few, many) or the class of an expanded clone, and some rows leave it out.

v_gene	abundance	j_gene	d_gene	CDR3aa	CDR3nt
TRBV25-1	NA	TRBJ1-5	NA	CASSEAGQTNQPQHF	TGTGCCAGCAGTGAGGCAGGACAGACCAATCAGCCCCAGCATTTT
TRBV10-3	few	TRBJ2-7	NA	CAISEGAASYEQYF	TGTGCCATCAGTGAGGGGGCAGCCTCCTACGAGCAGTACTTC
TRBV6-4	NA	TRBJ2-7	TRBD1	CASRAGTGSDEQYF	TGTGCCAGCAGGGCCGGGACAGGGAGTGACGAGCAGTACTTC
TRBV20-1	few	TRBJ1-6	NA	CSASSRNSPLHF	TGCAGTGCCTCTTCAAGGAATTCACCCCTCCACTTT
TRBV29-1	few	TRBJ1-2	NA	CSVEEARLSGYTF	TGCAGCGTCGAGGAGGCCCGACTTAGTGGCTACACCTTC
TRBV6-6	NA	TRBJ1-1	NA	CASRTTGSGTEAFF	TGTGCCAGCAGAACCACAGGGTCTGGCACTGAAGCTTTCTTT
TRBV4-2	once	TRBJ2-5	NA	CASSQEAAGVETQYF	TGTGCCAGCAGCCAAGAGGCGGCAGGGGTGGAGACCCAGTACTTC
TRBV28	few	TRBJ1-3	NA	CASSPALEGNTIYF	TGTGCCAGCAGTCCAGCACTTGAGGGAAACACCATATATTTT
TRBV7-9	NA	TRBJ2-5	TRBD2	CASSPGTSGHEQFF	TGTGCCAGCAGTCCCGGGACTAGCGGACATGAGCAATTCTTC
TRBV5-1	few	TRBJ1-3	TRBD1	CASSTDRGNTIYF	TGCGCCAGCAGCACCGACAGGGGGAACACCATATATTTT
TRBV11-2	NA	TRBJ2-3	NA	CASSLTYTGFDTQYF	TGTGCCAGCAGCTTAACATATACAGGGTTCGATACGCAGTATTTT
TRBV7-9	NA	TRBJ2-3	TRBD2	CASSPGLAGPTRTDTQYF	TGTGCCAGCAGCCCCGGACTAGCGGGACCAACCCGGACAGATACGCAGTATTTT
TRBV28	few	TRBJ1-4	NA	CAIGGQGREKLFF	TGTGCCATAGGTGGGCAGGGCCGCGAAAAACTGTTTTTT
TRBV10-2	NA	TRBJ2-4	NA	CASSVLGFPKNIQYF	TGCGCCAGCAGTGTATTGGGATTCCCCAAAAACATTCAGTACTTC
TRBV7-3	NA	TRBJ2-1	TRBD2	CASSGRLANCNEQFF	TGTGCCAGCAGCGGGAGACTAGCGAATTGCAATGAGCAGTTCTTC
TRBV6-6	NA	TRBJ1-4	NA	CASSRDLRGANEKLFF	TGTGCCAGCAGCCGCGACCTGAGAGGGGCTAATGAAAAACTGTTTTTT